What follows are 7 T cell receptor beta chains derived from one specimen sequenced in a study of blood T cell repertoires in COVID-19. Using immunoSEQ multiplex PCR, the repertoire was profiled, and TCRdb retains in-frame clones only, with some absent. The sample carries more than 350,000 clones, around 87% recorded once. Sequencing was performed on PBMCs or T cells enriched from blood (not recorded which). Receptors originate from a man in his late teens or twenties who had recovered from COVID-19.

The chain carries TRBV2 and TRBJ2-5; D is unclear. The germline V and J ends were trimmed by 7 bases and 2 bases, with 14 bases remaining between them. CDR1 SNHLY and CDR2 FYNNEI come from the germline V gene. CDR3 length: 14 amino acids. This CDR3 reads CASMGLSGQETQYF. The CDR3 bases are TGTGCCAGCATGGGCCTTAGTGGGCAAGAGACCCAGTACTTC. Supplemented by reference TRBV2 and TRBJ2-5, the full variable domain reads EPEVTQTPSHQVTQMGQEVILRCVPISNHLYFYWYRQILGQKVEFLVSFYNNEISEKSEIFDDQFSVERPDGSNFTLKIRSTKLEDSAMYFCASMGLSGQETQYFGPGTRLLVL.

The V and J genes are TRBV29-1 and TRBJ1-5; no reliable D call. The CDR3 runs to 13 residues. CDR1 SQVTM and CDR2 ANQGSEA come from the germline V gene. Between the trimmed V and J ends, which lost 4 bases and 7 bases, there was a span of 14 bases. For the CDR3, the DNA is TGCAGCGTTGGTTGGGTGAGCGGCCAGCCCCAGCATTTT. Protein sequence: CSVGWVSGQPQHF.

The chain carries TRBV7-6 and TRBJ2-7, with 10 positions matching TRBD2. V gave up 5 bases and J gave up 1 base; unmatched junction bases: 5. Germline V lookup: CDR1 SGHVS, CDR2 FNYEAQ. The CDR3 runs to 15 residues. CDR3 residues: CASSPGTSVSYEQYF. As DNA, the CDR3 is TGTGCCAGCAGCCCCGGGACTAGCGTTTCCTACGAGCAGTACTTC.

The genes are TRBV4-2 and TRBJ2-1; TRBD1 might be the D (5 bases). The germline V gene encodes CDR1 LGHNA and CDR2 YNFKEQ. V lost 1 base to trimming and J lost 9 bases, with 22 bases between them. This CDR3 is built from 17 residues. DNA for the CDR3: TGTGCCAGCAGCCAAGTAGTCCTAGGCCTCGTCAGGGCTGAGCAGTTCTTC. Translated: CASSQVVLGLVRAEQFF.

The chain links TRBV12-3 or TRBV12-4 to TRBJ2-5; TRBD2 is a possible D gene (5 bases). V lost 5 bases, J lost 1 base, and 5 bases lay in between. The CDR3 is 12 residues long. The CDR3 loop is CASSRGQETQYF. The CDR3 DNA reads as TGTGCCAGCAGTCGGGGCCAAGAGACCCAGTACTTC.

The chain joins TRBV9 to TRBJ2-2; D gene uncertain. Germline CDR1 SGDLS, CDR2 YYNGEE. This CDR3 region has 13 residues. V lost 3 bases and J lost 4, with 7 bases in between. The CDR3 DNA follows: TGTGCCAGCAGCGCCGCGTTCACCGGGGAGCTGTTTTTT. Protein sequence: CASSAAFTGELFF.

This chain joins TRBV5-6 and TRBJ2-7; possibly TRBD2 for D (5 bases). With 2 bases removed from V and 5 bases from J, the gap between germline ends came to 17 bases. CDR3 length equals 15 residues. Germline assignment: CDR1 SGHDT and CDR2 YYEEEE. The CDR3 spells CASSLVVSGWNEQYF. The CDR3 DNA reads as TGTGCCAGCAGCTTAGTTGTATCGGGGTGGAACGAGCAGTACTTC.